This TCR beta chain was found in a study of cytomegalovirus exposure and HLA in healthy donors. The study's findings and limits: Earlier analysis yielded a pattern in which most TCR beta V segments were productive about 87% or about 30% of the time. A list of 164 TCR beta chains associated with cytomegalovirus was given.

The PCR employed 60 Vbeta primers together with 13 Jbeta primers. Profiling relied on immunoSEQ multiplex PCR, and the TCRdb table lists in-frame clones only, not all of them. The sample holds around 180,000 clones; approximately 80% are singletons and the top ten take 4.8%. As to this clone: Its cognate antigen is unknown.

CDR1 is MNHEY and CDR2 is SMNVEV in the germline V gene (reference sequence). Trimming cost V 8 bases and J 3 bases, with 13 bases left between them. The CDR3 contains 13 residues. The sequenced material came from PBMCs. J is TRBJ1-2 and V is TRBV27; a possible D gene is TRBD1 (6 bases). This TCR came from a man younger than 30 in good health and CMV-seronegative. CDR3 amino acids: CASGYSGDYGYTF. CDR3 in DNA: TGTGCCAGCGGCTACTCAGGGGACTATGGCTACACCTTC.